Reported below is one TCR beta chain. These data come from a study of blood T cell repertoires in COVID-19. Study-level information: PBMCs, B-cell-depleted T cells, or T cells provided the cDNA or gDNA that made up the material.

The data were produced by immunoSEQ multiplex PCR, yet TCRdb's version contains in-frame clones alone and is incomplete. This table holds around 500,000 clones, 75% to 90% found once. The CDR3 is made up of 18 amino acids. Germline CDR1 is LGHNA and CDR2 is YSLEER. J was trimmed by 2 bases and V by 1 base; bases with no gene match: 12. The sequenced sample consisted of peripheral blood. The source of this sequence is a human donor in a cohort sampled during active COVID-19. The V and J genes are TRBV4-3 and TRBJ2-7; TRBD2 matches at 9 bases. The CDR3 sequence is CASSQAPPATSGTYEQYF. DNA for the CDR3: TGCGCCAGCAGCCAAGCTCCCCCTGCGACTAGCGGTACCTACGAGCAGTACTTC.